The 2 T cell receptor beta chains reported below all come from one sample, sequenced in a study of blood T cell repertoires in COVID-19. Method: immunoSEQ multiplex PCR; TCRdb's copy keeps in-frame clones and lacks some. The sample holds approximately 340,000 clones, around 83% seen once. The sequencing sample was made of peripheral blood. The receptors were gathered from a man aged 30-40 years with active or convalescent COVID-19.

The CDR3 DNA is TGTGCCAGCAGCCAAGATGAAAGGAGAAGCGACAATGAGCAGTTCTTC. Its protein is CASSQDERRSDNEQFF. The gene calls are TRBV4-2 and TRBJ2-1, with unresolved D. CDR3 length: 16 amino acids. Germline CDR1 and CDR2: LGHNA and YNFKEQ. V lost 0 bases to trimming and J lost 5 bases, with 14 bases between them.

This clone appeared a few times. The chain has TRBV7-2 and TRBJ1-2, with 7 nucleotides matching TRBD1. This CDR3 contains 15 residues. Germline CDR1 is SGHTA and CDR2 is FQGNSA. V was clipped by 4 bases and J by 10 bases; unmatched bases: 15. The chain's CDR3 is CASSSMRQGPVVYTF. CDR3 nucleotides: TGTGCCAGCAGCTCCATGAGACAGGGCCCGGTTGTCTACACCTTC.